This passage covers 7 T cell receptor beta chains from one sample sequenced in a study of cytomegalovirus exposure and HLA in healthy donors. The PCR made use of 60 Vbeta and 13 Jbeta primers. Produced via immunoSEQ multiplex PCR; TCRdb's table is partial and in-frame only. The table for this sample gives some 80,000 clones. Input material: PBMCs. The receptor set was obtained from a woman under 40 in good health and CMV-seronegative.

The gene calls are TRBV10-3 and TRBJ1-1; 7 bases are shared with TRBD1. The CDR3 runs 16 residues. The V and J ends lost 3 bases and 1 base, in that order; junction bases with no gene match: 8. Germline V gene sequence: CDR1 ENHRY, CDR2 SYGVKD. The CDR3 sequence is CAISEPSQGGNTEAFF. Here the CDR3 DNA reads TGTGCCATCAGTGAACCTAGTCAGGGGGGGAACACTGAAGCTTTCTTT.

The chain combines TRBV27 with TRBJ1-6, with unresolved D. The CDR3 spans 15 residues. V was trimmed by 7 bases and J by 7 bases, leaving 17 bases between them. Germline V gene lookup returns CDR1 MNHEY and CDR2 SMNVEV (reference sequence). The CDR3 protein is CASTPTGPGNSPLHF. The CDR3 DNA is TGTGCCAGCACCCCGACCGGGCCGGGAAATTCACCCCTCCACTTT.

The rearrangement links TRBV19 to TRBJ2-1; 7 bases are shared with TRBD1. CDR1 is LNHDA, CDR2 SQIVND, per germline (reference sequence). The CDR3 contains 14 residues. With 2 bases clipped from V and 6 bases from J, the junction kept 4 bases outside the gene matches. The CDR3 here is CASSIYRGSNEQFF. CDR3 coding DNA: TGTGCCAGTAGTATATACAGGGGAAGCAATGAGCAGTTCTTC.

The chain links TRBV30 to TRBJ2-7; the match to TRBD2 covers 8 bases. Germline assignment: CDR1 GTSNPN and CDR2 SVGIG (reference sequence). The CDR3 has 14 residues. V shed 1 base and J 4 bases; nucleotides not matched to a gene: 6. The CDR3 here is CAWSGESGRYEQYF. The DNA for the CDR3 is TGTGCCTGGAGTGGGGAAAGCGGGAGATACGAGCAGTACTTC.

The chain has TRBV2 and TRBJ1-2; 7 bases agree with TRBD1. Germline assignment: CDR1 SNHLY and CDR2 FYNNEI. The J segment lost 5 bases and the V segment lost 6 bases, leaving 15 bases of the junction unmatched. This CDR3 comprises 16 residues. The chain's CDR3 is CASSQRGNRGGYGYTF. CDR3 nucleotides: TGTGCCAGCAGCCAGAGAGGCAACAGGGGTGGATATGGCTACACCTTC.

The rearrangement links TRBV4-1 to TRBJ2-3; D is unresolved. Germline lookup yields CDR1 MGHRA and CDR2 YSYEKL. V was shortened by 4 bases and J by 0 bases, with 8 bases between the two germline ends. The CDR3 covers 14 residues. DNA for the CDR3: TGCGCCAGCAGCCGAGAACAGAGCACAGATACGCAGTATTTT. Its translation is CASSREQSTDTQYF.

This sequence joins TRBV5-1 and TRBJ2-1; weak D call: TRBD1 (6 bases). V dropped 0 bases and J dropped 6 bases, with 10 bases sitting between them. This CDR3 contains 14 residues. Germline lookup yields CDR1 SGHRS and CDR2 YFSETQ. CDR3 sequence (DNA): TGCGCCAGCAGCTTGGGGCAGGGGCTCAATGAGCAGTTCTTC. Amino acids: CASSLGQGLNEQFF. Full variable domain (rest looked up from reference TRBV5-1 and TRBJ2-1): KAGVTQTPRYLIKTRGQQVTLSCSPISGHRSVSWYQQTPGQGLQFLFEYFSETQRNKGNFPGRFSGRQFSNSRSEMNVSTLELGDSALYLCASSLGQGLNEQFFGPGTRLTVL.